Following are 19 T cell receptor beta chains from one sample sequenced in a study of T cell responses to AZD1222 COVID-19 vaccine. Only in-frame clones appear in the TCRdb table, and some are missing; sequencing was by immunoSEQ multiplex PCR. The data contain approximately 150,000 clones, 92% of them singletons. Specimen: peripheral blood, collected 28 days after the second AZD1222 dose. The receptor set was obtained from an adult who received the AZD1222 COVID-19 vaccine.

This rearrangement joins TRBV24-1 to TRBJ2-5, with D possibly being TRBD2 (5 bases). Trimming stripped 2 bases from V and 5 bases from J, with 14 bases between. The CDR3 sequence is 15 residues long. The germline V gene encodes CDR1 KGHDR and CDR2 SFDVKD. The CDR3 bases are TGTGCCACCAGTGATTGGTCGCTACGCGGGGAGACCCAGTACTTC. Amino acids: CATSDWSLRGETQYF.

This rearrangement joins TRBV28 to TRBJ2-3; TRBD1 might be the D (6 bases). The germline V and J ends were trimmed by 8 bases and 4 bases, with 19 bases remaining between them. This CDR3 is 15 amino acids long. CDR1 and CDR2 from the germline V gene are MDHEN and SYDVKM. CDR3 DNA sequence: TGTGCCAGCCGTCCGCCGAGACAGGCGGCAGATACGCAGTATTTT. Its translation is CASRPPRQAADTQYF.

The rearrangement uses TRBV9 and TRBJ1-5, with TRBD1 as a possible D gene (6 bases). The CDR3 has 14 amino acids. Trimming removed 3 bases at V and 5 bases at J, with 12 bases between. The germline CDR1 and CDR2 sequences are SGDLS and YYNGEE. This CDR3 reads CASSEAGDYQPQHF. The CDR3 DNA follows: TGTGCCAGCAGCGAAGCAGGGGATTATCAGCCCCAGCATTTT.

The V gene is TRBV28, the J gene TRBJ1-3; 7 bases are a match to TRBD1. Looked up from germline, CDR1 is MDHEN and CDR2 is SYDVKM. The CDR3 runs 15 residues. J lost 0 bases, V lost 6 bases, and 5 bases had no gene match. The CDR3 DNA sequence: TGTGCCAGCAGGGAACAGGGGAGCTCTGGAAACACCATATATTTT. Translated, it gives CASREQGSSGNTIYF.

The chain uses TRBV19 and TRBJ2-4, with TRBD1 matching over 11 bases. Germline V lookup: CDR1 LNHDA, CDR2 SQIVND (reference sequence). With 6 bases clipped from V and 6 bases from J, the junction kept 13 bases outside the gene matches. The CDR3 spans 17 residues. The CDR3 loop reads CASRNNLDRGHGNIQYF. The CDR3 coding sequence is TGTGCCAGTAGGAATAACTTGGACAGGGGGCATGGAAACATTCAGTACTTC.

The chain employs TRBV6-5 and TRBJ2-7; D unresolved. The CDR3 spans 14 residues. Per the germline V gene, CDR1 is MNHEY and CDR2 is SVGAGI. V was shortened by 6 bases and J by 1 base, with 13 bases between the two germline ends. CDR3 region: CASSRAPYSYEQYF. CDR3 nucleotides: TGTGCCAGCAGCCGAGCCCCCTATTCCTACGAGCAGTACTTC.

The chain couples TRBV28 to TRBJ2-2; TRBD1 matches 8 bases. Germline V gene lookup returns CDR1 MDHEN and CDR2 SYDVKM. CDR3 length: 15 amino acids. V was pared by 4 bases and J by 3 bases, with 4 bases of the junction left unmatched. The chain's CDR3 is CASSSGTGYTGELFF. The CDR3 DNA reads as TGTGCCAGCAGTTCCGGGACAGGTTACACCGGGGAGCTGTTTTTT.

CDR3 DNA: TGTGCCAGCAGCGTAGCTCACACCGAAGGAAACACCATATATTTT. It encodes CASSVAHTEGNTIYF. The rearrangement joins TRBV9 to TRBJ1-3; D remains ambiguous. Trimming took off 0 bases at V and 4 bases at J, with 11 bases between the two ends. The CDR3 has 15 residues. Germline loops: CDR1 SGDLS, CDR2 YYNGEE.

The V call is TRBV7-9, the J call TRBJ2-7; 9 nucleotides line up with TRBD2. The ends lost 4 bases at V and 6 bases at J; junction bases unmatched: 4. The CDR3 length is 13 residues. Germline CDR1 SEHNR, CDR2 FQNEAQ (reference sequence). For the CDR3, the DNA is TGTGCCAGCAGCTCTAGCGGGATACGCGAGCAGTACTTC. This gives the protein CASSSSGIREQYF.

This chain joins TRBV6-1 and TRBJ1-5; TRBD1 aligns across 7 bases. CDR1 is MNHNS and CDR2 is SASEGT in the germline V gene. J was trimmed by 1 base and V by 2 bases; bases with no gene match: 2. The CDR3 is 15 residues long. For the CDR3, the DNA is TGTGCCAGCAGTGAAAACAGGGGAAGCAATCAGCCCCAGCATTTT. Encoded protein: CASSENRGSNQPQHF.

The chain recombines TRBV9 with TRBJ1-3; D is possibly TRBD1 (6 bases). This CDR3 region has 17 residues. CDR1 SGDLS and CDR2 YYNGEE come from the germline V gene. V lost 0 bases, J lost 4 bases, and 17 bases lay in between. This chain's CDR3 is CASSVAAVQGSGNTIYF. CDR3 coding DNA: TGTGCCAGCAGCGTAGCCGCGGTACAGGGATCAGGAAACACCATATATTTT.

The chain employs TRBV5-4 and TRBJ2-7, with D tentatively TRBD1 (5 bases). Germline V CDR1 and CDR2: SGHNT, YYREEE (reference sequence). Trimming took off 0 bases at V and 3 bases at J, with 10 bases between the two ends. The CDR3 is made up of 14 amino acids. The CDR3 loop is CASSLVSGNYEQYF. Here the CDR3 DNA reads TGTGCCAGCAGCTTGGTGTCAGGGAACTACGAGCAGTACTTC.

The rearrangement joins TRBV27 to TRBJ1-1, with 8 bases identical to TRBD1. V gave up 7 bases and J gave up 3 bases; unmatched junction bases: 4. This CDR3 spans 13 amino acids. CDR1 is MNHEY, CDR2 SMNVEV, per germline (reference sequence). The CDR3 DNA reads as TGTGCCAGCACTAAACAGGGGGACACTGAAGCTTTCTTT. It yields the protein CASTKQGDTEAFF.

V is TRBV2 and J is TRBJ2-5; D is unresolved. V lost 2 bases to trimming and J lost 0 bases, with 7 bases between them. CDR3 length equals 14 residues. CDR1 and CDR2 (germline): SNHLY, FYNNEI. This CDR3 is CASSELGDQETQYF. CDR3 bases: TGTGCCAGCAGTGAACTGGGCGACCAAGAGACCCAGTACTTC.

V and J are TRBV5-4 and TRBJ2-7; D gene unclear. The V and J ends lost 4 bases and 2 bases respectively, with 10 bases between them. This CDR3 is 13 amino acids long. CDR1 and CDR2 (germline): SGHNT, YYREEE (reference sequence). The CDR3 here is CASSRLETYEQYF. The CDR3 DNA reads TGTGCCAGCAGCCGACTGGAGACCTACGAGCAGTACTTC.

The rearrangement joins TRBV15 to TRBJ2-7, with D possibly matching TRBD1 (5 bases). The ends were cut back, 0 bases at V and 4 bases at J, with 28 bases in the middle. Germline V gene lookup returns CDR1 LNHNV and CDR2 YYDKDF (reference sequence). This CDR3 is built from 20 residues. CDR3 sequence reads: CATSRDDVSLNRPGQYEQYF. CDR3 nucleotides: TGTGCCACCAGCAGAGATGATGTGAGTCTCAACCGCCCCGGACAATACGAGCAGTACTTC.

This chain connects TRBV5-1 to TRBJ2-3, with D unresolved. Per germline, CDR1 SGHRS and CDR2 YFSETQ. This CDR3 region has 15 residues. Trimming shortened V by 3 bases and J by 2 bases, and 13 bases separated the two germline ends. In nucleotides, the CDR3 is TGCGCCAGCAGCTACCTAGGAGCTACCACAGATACGCAGTATTTT. Protein: CASSYLGATTDTQYF.

V usage is TRBV7-7 and J usage is TRBJ2-2; perhaps D is TRBD1 or TRBD2 (5 bases each). Germline V gives CDR1 SSHAT, CDR2 FNYEAQ (reference sequence). The V and J ends lost 1 base and 4 bases respectively, with 10 bases between them. The CDR3 sequence is 15 residues long. The CDR3: CASSLVGASTGELFF. CDR3 nucleotide sequence: TGTGCCAGCAGCTTAGTCGGGGCGAGCACCGGGGAGCTGTTTTTT.

The chain recombines TRBV11-1 with TRBJ1-3; D not resolved. V was clipped by 4 bases and J by 0 bases, with 7 bases between them. The CDR3 totals 14 residues. Germline V CDR1 and CDR2: SGHAT, FQDESV (reference sequence). CDR3 in DNA: TGTGCCAGCAGCTCAGGATTCTCTGGAAACACCATATATTTT. The encoded protein is CASSSGFSGNTIYF.